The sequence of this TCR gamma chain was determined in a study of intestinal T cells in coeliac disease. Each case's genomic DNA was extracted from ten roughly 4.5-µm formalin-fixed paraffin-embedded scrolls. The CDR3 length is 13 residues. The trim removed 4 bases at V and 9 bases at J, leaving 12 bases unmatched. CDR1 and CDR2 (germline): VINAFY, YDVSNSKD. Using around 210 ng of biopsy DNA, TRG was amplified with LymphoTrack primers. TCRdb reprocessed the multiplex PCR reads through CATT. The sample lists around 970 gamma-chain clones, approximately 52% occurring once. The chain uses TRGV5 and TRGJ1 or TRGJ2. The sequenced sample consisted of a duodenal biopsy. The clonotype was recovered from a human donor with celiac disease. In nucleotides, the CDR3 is TGTGCCACCTGGGATTCGTGCGTTACTAAGAAACTCTTT. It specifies CATWDSCVTKKLF.